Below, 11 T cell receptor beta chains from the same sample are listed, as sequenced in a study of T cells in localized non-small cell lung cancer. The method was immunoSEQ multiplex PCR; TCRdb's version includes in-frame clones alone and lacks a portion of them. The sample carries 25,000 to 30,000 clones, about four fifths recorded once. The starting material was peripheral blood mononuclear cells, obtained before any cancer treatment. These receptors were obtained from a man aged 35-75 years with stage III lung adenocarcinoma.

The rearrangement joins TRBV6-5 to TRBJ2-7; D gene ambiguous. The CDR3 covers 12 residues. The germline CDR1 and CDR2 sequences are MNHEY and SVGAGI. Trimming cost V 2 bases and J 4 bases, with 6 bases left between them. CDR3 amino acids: CASSYEVYEQYF. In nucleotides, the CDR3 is TGTGCCAGCAGTTACGAAGTGTACGAGCAGTACTTC.

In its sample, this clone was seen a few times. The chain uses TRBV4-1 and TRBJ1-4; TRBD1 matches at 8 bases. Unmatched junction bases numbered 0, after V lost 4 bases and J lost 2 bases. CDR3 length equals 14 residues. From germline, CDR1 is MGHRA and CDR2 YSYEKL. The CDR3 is CASSRTGTNEKLFF. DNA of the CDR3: TGCGCCAGCAGCCGGACAGGGACTAATGAAAAACTGTTTTTT.

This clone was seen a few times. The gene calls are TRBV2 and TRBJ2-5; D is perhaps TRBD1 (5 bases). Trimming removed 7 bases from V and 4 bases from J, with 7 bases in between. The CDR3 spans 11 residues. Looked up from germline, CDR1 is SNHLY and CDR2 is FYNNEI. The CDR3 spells CASTGLETQYF. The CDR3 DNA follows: TGTGCCAGCACAGGGCTAGAGACCCAGTACTTC.

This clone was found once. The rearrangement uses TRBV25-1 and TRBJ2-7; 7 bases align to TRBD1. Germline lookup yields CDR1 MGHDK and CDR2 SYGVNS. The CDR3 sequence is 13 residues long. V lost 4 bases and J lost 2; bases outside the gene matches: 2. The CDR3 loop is CASSVTGTYEQYF. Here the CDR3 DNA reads TGTGCCAGCAGTGTGACAGGGACCTACGAGCAGTACTTC.

For the CDR3, the DNA is TGTGCCAGCAGCTTCTCAGCGGGGGTCGGGACAGATACGCAGTATTTT. Protein: CASSFSAGVGTDTQYF. The rearrangement links TRBV11-2 to TRBJ2-3, with TRBD2 matching 8 bases. Germline assignment: CDR1 SGHAT and CDR2 FQNNGV. With 3 bases clipped from V and 3 bases from J, the junction kept 8 bases outside the gene matches. The CDR3 length is 16 residues.

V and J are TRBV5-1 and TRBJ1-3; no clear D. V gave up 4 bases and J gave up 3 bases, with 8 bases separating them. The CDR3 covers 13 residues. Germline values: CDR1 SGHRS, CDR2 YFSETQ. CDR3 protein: CASSGTDGNTIYF. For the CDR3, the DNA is TGCGCCAGCAGCGGAACAGATGGAAACACCATATATTTT.

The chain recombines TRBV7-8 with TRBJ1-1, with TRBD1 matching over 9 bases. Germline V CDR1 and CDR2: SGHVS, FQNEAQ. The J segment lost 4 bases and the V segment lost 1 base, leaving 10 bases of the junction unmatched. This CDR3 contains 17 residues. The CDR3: CASSLEGGGQGATEAFF. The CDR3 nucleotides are TGTGCCAGCAGCTTAGAGGGAGGGGGACAGGGAGCCACTGAAGCTTTCTTT.

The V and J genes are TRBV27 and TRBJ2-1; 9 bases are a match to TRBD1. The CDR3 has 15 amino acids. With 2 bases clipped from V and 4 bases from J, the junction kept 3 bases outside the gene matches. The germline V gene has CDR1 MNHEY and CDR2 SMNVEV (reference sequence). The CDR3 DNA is TGTGCCAGCAGTTTAGACAGGGGGAGTTACAATGAGCAGTTCTTC. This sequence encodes CASSLDRGSYNEQFF.

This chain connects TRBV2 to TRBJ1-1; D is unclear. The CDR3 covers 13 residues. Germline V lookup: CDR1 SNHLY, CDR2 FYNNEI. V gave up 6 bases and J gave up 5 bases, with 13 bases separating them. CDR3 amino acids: CASSRGKGTEAFF. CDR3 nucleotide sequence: TGTGCCAGCAGCCGAGGGAAAGGGACTGAAGCTTTCTTT. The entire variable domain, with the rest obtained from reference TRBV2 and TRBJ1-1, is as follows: EPEVTQTPSHQVTQMGQEVILRCVPISNHLYFYWYRQILGQKVEFLVSFYNNEISEKSEIFDDQFSVERPDGSNFTLKIRSTKLEDSAMYFCASSRGKGTEAFFGQGTRLTVV.

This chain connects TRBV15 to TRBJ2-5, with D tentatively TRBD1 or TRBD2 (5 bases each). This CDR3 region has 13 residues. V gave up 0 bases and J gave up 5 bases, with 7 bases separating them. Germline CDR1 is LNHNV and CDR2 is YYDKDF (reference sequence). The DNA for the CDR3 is TGTGCCACCAGCAGAGATTGGGGGGAGACCCAGTACTTC. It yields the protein CATSRDWGETQYF.

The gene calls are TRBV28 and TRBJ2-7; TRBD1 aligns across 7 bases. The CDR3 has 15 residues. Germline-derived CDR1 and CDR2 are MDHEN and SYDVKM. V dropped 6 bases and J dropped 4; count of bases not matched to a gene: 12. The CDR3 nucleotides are TGTGCCAGCAGCCGTAATCCGGGACAGCAGTACGAGCAGTACTTC. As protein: CASSRNPGQQYEQYF. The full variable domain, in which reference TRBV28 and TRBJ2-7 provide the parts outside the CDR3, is DVKVTQSSRYLVKRTGEKVFLECVQDMDHENMFWYRQDPGLGLRLIYFSYDVKMKEKGDIPEGYSVSREKKERFSLILESASTNQTSMYLCASSRNPGQQYEQYFGPGTRLTVT.